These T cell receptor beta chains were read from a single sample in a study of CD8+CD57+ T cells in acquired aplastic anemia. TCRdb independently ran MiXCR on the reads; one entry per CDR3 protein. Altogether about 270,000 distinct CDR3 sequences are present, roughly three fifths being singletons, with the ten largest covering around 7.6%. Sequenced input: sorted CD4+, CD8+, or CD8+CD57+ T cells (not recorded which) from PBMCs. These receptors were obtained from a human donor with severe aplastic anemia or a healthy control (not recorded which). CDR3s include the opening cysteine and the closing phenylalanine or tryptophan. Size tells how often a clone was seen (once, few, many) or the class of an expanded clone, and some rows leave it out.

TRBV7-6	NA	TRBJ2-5	CASSIGQGVGETQYF
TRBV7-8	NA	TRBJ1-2	CASSPGGRYGYTF
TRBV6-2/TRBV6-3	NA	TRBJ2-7	CASSQLRTGTGIYEQYF
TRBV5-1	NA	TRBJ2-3	CASSLDRRAGTDTQYF
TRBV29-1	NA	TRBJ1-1	CSVGGGGEEGAFF
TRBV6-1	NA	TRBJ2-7	CASSSKTGEQYF
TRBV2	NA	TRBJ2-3	CASSRLRGTDTQYF
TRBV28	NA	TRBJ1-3	CASSLTGVGNTIYF
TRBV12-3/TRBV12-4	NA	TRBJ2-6	CASTTGGGISGANVLTF
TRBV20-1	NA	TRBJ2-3	CSARGQRPDTQYF
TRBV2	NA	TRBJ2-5	CASSEPGLARETQYF
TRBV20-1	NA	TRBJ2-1	CSARPYPRGGSYNEQFF
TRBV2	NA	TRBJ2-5	CASSEGTSGSGAQYF
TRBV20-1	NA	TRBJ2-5	CSASSFTLREAQYF
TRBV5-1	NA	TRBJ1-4	CASSLTQSNEKLFF
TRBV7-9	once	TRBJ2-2	CASSSMDYANTGELFF
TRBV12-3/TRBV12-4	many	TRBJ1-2	CASRINPGGYTF
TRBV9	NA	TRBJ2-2	CASSVGSGRGTGELFF
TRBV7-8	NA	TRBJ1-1	CASSLAETEAFF
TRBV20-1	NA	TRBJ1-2	CSASPGDRAGYTF
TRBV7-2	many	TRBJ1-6	CASSLKGAGSPLHF
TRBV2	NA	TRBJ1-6	CASLSGTYNSPLHF
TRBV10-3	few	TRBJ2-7	CATTTPQIIEQYF
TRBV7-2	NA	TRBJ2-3	CASSLGRRLAGGHADTQYF
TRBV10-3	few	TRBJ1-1	CAISESGYTEAFF
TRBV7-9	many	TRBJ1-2	CASSLLGQGSKYGYTF
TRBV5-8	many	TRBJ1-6	CASSLDSEMVYSPLHF
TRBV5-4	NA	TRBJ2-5	CASSKTEGETQYF
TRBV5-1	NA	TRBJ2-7	CASSLSGQGNEQYF
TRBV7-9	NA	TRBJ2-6	CASSEDRNTGANVLTF
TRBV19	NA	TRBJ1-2	CASTLGTANYGYTF
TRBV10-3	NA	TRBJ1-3	CAILESPSGNTIYF
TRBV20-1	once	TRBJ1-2	CSAIGRNYGYTF
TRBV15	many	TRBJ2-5	CATSPGEGAPETQYF
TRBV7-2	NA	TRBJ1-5	CASSPDRGAGPQRQPQHF
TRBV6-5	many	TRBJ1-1	CASSRTWGTEAFF
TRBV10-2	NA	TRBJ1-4	CASSESREMEKLFF
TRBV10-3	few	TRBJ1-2	CAISESPSGRGYTF
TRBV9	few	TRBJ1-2	CASSPRDRSLYGYTF
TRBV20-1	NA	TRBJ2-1	CSARDPAGSNEQFF
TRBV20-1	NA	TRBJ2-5	CSAPEWGLGETQYF
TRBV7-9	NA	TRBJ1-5	CASSSTGGLGGRETQHF
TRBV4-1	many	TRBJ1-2	CASSQDRHVHGYTF
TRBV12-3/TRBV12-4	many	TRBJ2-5	CASSLARDRGHQETQYF
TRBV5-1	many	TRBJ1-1	CASSLQGPGNTEAFF
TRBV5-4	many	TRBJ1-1	CASSLGGAQRDTEAFF
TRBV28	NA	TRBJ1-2	CASSPPRPANYGYTF
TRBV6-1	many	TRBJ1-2	CASSTAGYGYTF
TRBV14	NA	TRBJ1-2	CASSQFNGGTGGRSYGYTF
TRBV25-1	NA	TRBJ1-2	CASSDSRIYGYTF
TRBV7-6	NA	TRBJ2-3	CASSLPGGADTQYF
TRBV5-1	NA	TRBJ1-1	CASSLTPSSEAFF
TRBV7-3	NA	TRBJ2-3	CASSPIGGSTDTQYF
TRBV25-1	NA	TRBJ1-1	CASHRGGETEAFF
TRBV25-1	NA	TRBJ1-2	CASSQNRANYGYTF